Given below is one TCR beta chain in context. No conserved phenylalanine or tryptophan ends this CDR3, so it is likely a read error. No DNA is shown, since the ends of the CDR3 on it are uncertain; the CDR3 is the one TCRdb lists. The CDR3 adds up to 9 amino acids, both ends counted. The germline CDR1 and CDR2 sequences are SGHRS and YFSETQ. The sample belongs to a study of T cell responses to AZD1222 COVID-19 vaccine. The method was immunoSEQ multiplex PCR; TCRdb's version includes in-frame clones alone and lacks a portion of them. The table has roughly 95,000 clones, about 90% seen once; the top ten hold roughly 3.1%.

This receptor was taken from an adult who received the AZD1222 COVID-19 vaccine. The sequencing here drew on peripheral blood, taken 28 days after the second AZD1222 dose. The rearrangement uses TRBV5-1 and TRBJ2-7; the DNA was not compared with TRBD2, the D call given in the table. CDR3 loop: CASSLGRGA.